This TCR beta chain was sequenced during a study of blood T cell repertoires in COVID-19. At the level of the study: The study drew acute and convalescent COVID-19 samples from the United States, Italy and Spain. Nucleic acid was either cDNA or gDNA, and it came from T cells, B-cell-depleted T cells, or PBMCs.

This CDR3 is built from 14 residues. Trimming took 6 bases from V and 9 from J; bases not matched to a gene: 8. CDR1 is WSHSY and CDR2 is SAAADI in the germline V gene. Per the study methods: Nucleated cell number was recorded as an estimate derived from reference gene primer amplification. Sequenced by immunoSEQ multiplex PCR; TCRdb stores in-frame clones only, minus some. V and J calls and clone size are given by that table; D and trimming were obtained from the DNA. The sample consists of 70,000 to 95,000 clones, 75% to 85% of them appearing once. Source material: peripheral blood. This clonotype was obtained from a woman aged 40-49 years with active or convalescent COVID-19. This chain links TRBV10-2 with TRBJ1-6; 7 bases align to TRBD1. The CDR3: CASSKTGAGSPLHF. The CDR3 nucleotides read TGCGCCAGCAGCAAAACAGGGGCCGGTTCACCCCTCCACTTT.